A selection of T cell receptor beta chains follows, all from one sample in a study of blood T cell repertoires in COVID-19. Sequencing used immunoSEQ multiplex PCR; TCRdb keeps in-frame clones, though not all of them. The table has 250,000 to 300,000 clones, 80% to 90% seen once. The source material was PBMCs or T cells enriched from blood (not recorded which). Receptors originate from a man aged 30 to 39 with acute COVID-19. Each CDR3 is given with its conserved first and last residue. The D gene is left open where the match is weak. Not every row has a clone size; where given, it reads once, few, many or a size class.

J gene,clone size,V gene,D gene,CDR3 protein,CDR3 DNA
TRBJ2-3,once,TRBV9,TRBD2,CASSPIAGGSTDTQYF,TGTGCCAGCAGCCCGATAGCGGGAGGGAGCACAGATACGCAGTATTTT
TRBJ1-4,.,TRBV19,TRBD1,CASGVGGTGGEKLFF,TGTGCCAGCGGAGTGGGGGGGACAGGGGGTGAAAAACTGTTTTTT
TRBJ2-2,.,TRBV5-1,.,CASSSDLQGAGELFF,TGTGCCAGCAGCTCGGACTTACAGGGTGCCGGGGAGCTGTTTTTT
TRBJ2-5,.,TRBV11-2,.,CASSRTGQETQYF,TGTGCCAGCAGCCGAACGGGGCAAGAGACCCAGTACTTC
TRBJ1-5,.,TRBV5-5,TRBD1,CASSFSQDNRGYNQPQHF,TGTGCCAGCAGCTTTTCACAAGATAACAGGGGATACAATCAGCCCCAGCATTTT
TRBJ2-3,few,TRBV6-5,TRBD1,CASRDRGKTDTQYF,TGTGCCAGTAGGGACAGGGGGAAAACAGATACGCAGTATTTT
TRBJ2-2,.,TRBV27,.,CASSSPRGGVTVTGELFF,TGTGCCAGCAGTTCACCTCGCGGCGGGGTAACCGTCACCGGGGAGCTGTTTTTT
TRBJ1-1,.,TRBV6-1,TRBD1,CASSDSGQGHGSIF,TGTGCCAGCAGTGACAGCGGACAGGGGCATGGTTCGATCTTT
TRBJ1-6,.,TRBV5-4,.,CASSPRDNYNSPLHF,TGTGCCAGCAGCCCCCGGGACAACTATAATTCACCCCTCCACTTT
TRBJ1-6,.,TRBV3-1/TRBV3-2,.,CASSQAPGEWNNSPLHF,TGTGCCAGCAGCCAAGCTCCGGGGGAATGGAATAATTCACCCCTCCACTTT
TRBJ1-2,many,TRBV27,TRBD1,CASSPRTGNYGYTF,TGTGCCAGCAGTCCCCGGACAGGGAACTATGGCTACACCTTC
TRBJ2-2,.,TRBV19,TRBD1,CASSPTGEPGELFF,TGTGCCAGTAGTCCAACAGGGGAGCCCGGGGAGCTGTTTTTT
TRBJ1-2,once,TRBV6-5,.,CASSPPGREGYTF,TGTGCCAGCAGTCCCCCAGGGAGGGAAGGCTACACCTTC
TRBJ1-6,few,TRBV18,.,CASSPQGQRANSPLHF,TGTGCCAGCTCACCACAAGGACAGAGGGCTAATTCACCCCTCCACTTT
TRBJ2-5,once,TRBV7-3,.,CASSLRDQETQYF,TGTGCCAGCAGCTTACGAGACCAAGAGACCCAGTACTTC
TRBJ2-1,.,TRBV6-6,TRBD2,CASSFRIAGVSEQFF,TGTGCCAGCAGCTTCCGGATAGCGGGAGTTAGTGAGCAGTTCTTC
TRBJ1-2,.,TRBV10-1,.,CASSEDRNYGYTF,TGCGCCAGCAGTGAGGACAGGAACTATGGCTACACCTTC
TRBJ2-5,.,TRBV12-3/TRBV12-4,TRBD2,CASSRTSRETQYF,TGTGCCAGCAGTAGGACTAGTCGGGAGACCCAGTACTTC
TRBJ1-5,.,TRBV24-1,.,CATSDLGGSQHF,TGTGCCACCAGTGATTTAGGAGGATCCCAGCATTTT
TRBJ1-4,.,TRBV7-9,TRBD1,CASSQTTGQRFNEKLFF,TGTGCCAGCAGCCAAACGACGGGACAGAGATTTAATGAAAAACTGTTTTTT
TRBJ1-4,.,TRBV18,TRBD1,CASSPGQNEKLFF,TGTGCCAGCTCACCGGGACAGAATGAAAAACTGTTTTTT
TRBJ1-2,.,TRBV7-9,TRBD1,CASSSTGALGYGYTF,TGTGCCAGCAGCTCGACAGGGGCACTAGGCTATGGCTACACCTTC
TRBJ2-2,once,TRBV19,.,CASINLRSPGELFF,TGTGCCAGTATAAATCTTAGGAGTCCCGGGGAGCTGTTTTTT
TRBJ1-1,.,TRBV7-9,.,CASSFRGAQRLSTEAFF,TGTGCCAGCAGCTTTCGGGGGGCGCAACGTTTGAGCACTGAAGCTTTCTTT
TRBJ1-5,.,TRBV19,.,CASSRQYSNQPQHF,TGTGCCAGTAGTAGACAATATAGCAATCAGCCCCAGCATTTT
TRBJ2-2,.,TRBV5-6,.,CASSKRLGTGELFF,TGTGCCAGCAGCAAAAGGCTAGGAACCGGGGAGCTGTTTTTT
TRBJ2-2,.,TRBV6-4,TRBD2,CASSDSLAGDAGELFF,TGTGCCAGCAGTGACTCCCTAGCGGGGGATGCCGGGGAGCTGTTTTTT
TRBJ1-6,few,TRBV11-3,.,CSHDRTLDSPLHF,TGTTCCCATGACAGGACGCTCGATTCACCCCTCCACTTT
TRBJ1-4,.,TRBV4-1,TRBD1,CASSQVGQGVGENEKLFF,TGCGCCAGCAGCCAAGTGGGACAGGGAGTGGGGGAAAATGAAAAACTGTTTTTT
TRBJ2-1,.,TRBV28,TRBD2,CATRGGNSYNEQFF,TGTGCCACCCGGGGGGGCAACTCCTACAATGAGCAGTTCTTC
TRBJ1-2,.,TRBV5-4,TRBD1,CASSARGRNNYGYTF,TGTGCCAGCAGCGCTAGGGGGCGAAATAACTATGGCTACACCTTC
TRBJ2-3,.,TRBV29-1,TRBD1,CSARDRAGGRGTDTQYF,TGCAGCGCAAGGGACAGGGCTGGGGGTCGGGGCACAGATACGCAGTATTTT
TRBJ1-5,.,TRBV19,.,CAASGGGSNQPQHF,TGTGCAGCCAGTGGGGGAGGAAGCAATCAGCCCCAGCATTTT
TRBJ2-5,once,TRBV3-1/TRBV3-2,TRBD1,CASSQEGQKETQYF,TGTGCCAGCAGCCAAGAGGGACAGAAAGAGACCCAGTACTTC
TRBJ1-1,.,TRBV6-2/TRBV6-3,.,CASSHPDRRESNTEAFF,TGTGCCAGCAGTCACCCCGACCGACGGGAATCAAACACTGAAGCTTTCTTT
TRBJ1-4,.,TRBV2,TRBD1,CASRQGQGGGEKLFF,TGTGCCAGCAGGCAGGGACAGGGGGGAGGCGAAAAACTGTTTTTT
TRBJ1-4,.,TRBV25-1,.,CASSEYPTTNEKLFF,TGTGCCAGCAGTGAATACCCAACAACTAATGAAAAACTGTTTTTT
TRBJ1-1,.,TRBV7-9,TRBD1,CASTYRTGSEAFF,TGTGCCAGCACCTACCGGACAGGGAGTGAAGCTTTCTTT
TRBJ1-6,.,TRBV6-5,.,CASRDTYYNSPLHF,TGTGCCAGCAGAGATACATACTATAATTCACCCCTCCACTTT
TRBJ2-5,.,TRBV9,TRBD1,CASSVDWAGGLETQYF,TGTGCCAGCAGCGTAGATTGGGCAGGGGGCTTAGAGACCCAGTACTTC
TRBJ2-1,.,TRBV5-1,TRBD2,CASSLTAGGNNEQFF,TGCGCCAGCAGCCTCACGGCGGGGGGAAACAATGAGCAGTTCTTC
TRBJ1-1,few,TRBV6-5,.,CASSSARQGEAFF,TGTGCCAGCAGTTCCGCGAGGCAGGGGGAAGCTTTCTTT
TRBJ1-1,few,TRBV6-2/TRBV6-3,TRBD1,CASSSSGTGVMNTEAFF,TGTGCCAGCAGTTCCTCCGGGACAGGGGTCATGAACACTGAAGCTTTCTTT
TRBJ2-2,few,TRBV6-5,.,CASGGLGTGELFF,TGTGCCAGCGGGGGGTTGGGCACCGGGGAGCTGTTTTTT
TRBJ1-1,.,TRBV29-1,.,CSAGPNTEAFF,TGCAGCGCGGGCCCAAACACTGAAGCTTTCTTT
TRBJ1-3,many,TRBV2,.,CASKIQSSGNTIYF,TGTGCCAGTAAAATACAGAGCTCTGGAAACACCATATATTTT
TRBJ1-2,.,TRBV25-1,TRBD1,CASSEGGQGASGYTF,TGTGCCAGCAGTGAAGGGGGACAGGGGGCAAGTGGCTACACCTTC
TRBJ1-2,.,TRBV6-1,TRBD1,CASSEGTGGRYGYTF,TGTGCCAGCAGTGAGGGGACAGGGGGCCGCTATGGCTACACCTTC
TRBJ2-3,.,TRBV5-4,.,CASSPPGITDTQYF,TGTGCCAGCAGCCCGCCAGGTATCACAGATACGCAGTATTTT
TRBJ1-5,.,TRBV28,.,CASSSGQPQHF,TGTGCCAGCAGCTCCGGTCAGCCCCAGCATTTT
TRBJ2-1,.,TRBV6-5,.,CASKIVGTYNEQFF,TGTGCCAGCAAAATAGTTGGTACCTACAATGAGCAGTTCTTC
TRBJ1-2,.,TRBV2,.,CASVPLLSNYGYTF,TGTGCCAGCGTACCCCTACTATCTAACTATGGCTACACCTTC